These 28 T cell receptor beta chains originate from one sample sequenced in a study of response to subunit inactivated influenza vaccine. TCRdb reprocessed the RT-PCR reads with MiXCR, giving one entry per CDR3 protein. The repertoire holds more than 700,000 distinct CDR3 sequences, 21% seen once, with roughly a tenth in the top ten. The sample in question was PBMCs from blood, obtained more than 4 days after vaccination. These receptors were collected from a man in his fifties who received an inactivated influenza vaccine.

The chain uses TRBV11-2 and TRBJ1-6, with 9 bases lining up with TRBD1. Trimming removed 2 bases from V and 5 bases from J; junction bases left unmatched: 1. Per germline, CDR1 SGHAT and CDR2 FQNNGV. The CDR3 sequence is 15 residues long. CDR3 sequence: CASSLRQGDNSPLHF. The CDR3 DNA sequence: TGTGCCAGCAGCTTACGACAGGGGGATAATTCACCCCTCCACTTT.

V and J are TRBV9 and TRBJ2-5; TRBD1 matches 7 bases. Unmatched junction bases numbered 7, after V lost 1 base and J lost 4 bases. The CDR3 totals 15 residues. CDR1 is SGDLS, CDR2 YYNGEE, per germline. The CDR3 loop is CASSVTGTVSETQYF. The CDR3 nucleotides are TGTGCCAGCAGCGTAACCGGGACAGTCTCAGAGACCCAGTACTTC.

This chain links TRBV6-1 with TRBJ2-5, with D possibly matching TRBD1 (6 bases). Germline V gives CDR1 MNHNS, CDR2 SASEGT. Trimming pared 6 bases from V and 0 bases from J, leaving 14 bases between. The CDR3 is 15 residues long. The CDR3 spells CASSRTAANQETQYF. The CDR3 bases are TGTGCCAGCAGCCGGACAGCCGCCAACCAAGAGACCCAGTACTTC.

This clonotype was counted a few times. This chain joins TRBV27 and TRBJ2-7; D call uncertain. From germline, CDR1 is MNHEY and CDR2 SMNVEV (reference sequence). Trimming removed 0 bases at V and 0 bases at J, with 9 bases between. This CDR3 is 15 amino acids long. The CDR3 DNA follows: TGTGCCAGCAGTTTATCTGCCAGGATCTCCTACGAGCAGTACTTC. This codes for CASSLSARISYEQYF.

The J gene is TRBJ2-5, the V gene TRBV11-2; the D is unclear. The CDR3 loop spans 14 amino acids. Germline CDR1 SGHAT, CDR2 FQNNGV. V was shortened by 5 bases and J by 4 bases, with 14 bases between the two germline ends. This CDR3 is CASSARVNGETQYF. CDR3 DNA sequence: TGTGCCAGCAGCGCCCGGGTGAACGGAGAGACCCAGTACTTC.

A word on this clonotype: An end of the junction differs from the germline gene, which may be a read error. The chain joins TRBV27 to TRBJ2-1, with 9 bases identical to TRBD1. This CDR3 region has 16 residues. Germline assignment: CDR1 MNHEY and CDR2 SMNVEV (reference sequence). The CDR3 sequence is CASSSIGQGIYSEQFF. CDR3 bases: TGTGCCAGCAGTTCCATAGGACAGGGGATTTACAGTGAGCAGTTCTTC.

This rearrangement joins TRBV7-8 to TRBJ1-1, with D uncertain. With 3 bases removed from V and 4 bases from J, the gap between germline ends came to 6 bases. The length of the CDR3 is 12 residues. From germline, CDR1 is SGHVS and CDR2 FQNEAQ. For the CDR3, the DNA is TGTGCCAGCAGCTTTTCAGCCACTGAAGCTTTCTTT. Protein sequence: CASSFSATEAFF. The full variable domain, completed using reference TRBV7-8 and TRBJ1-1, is GAGVSQSPRYKVAKRGQDVALRCDPISGHVSLFWYQQALGQGPEFLTYFQNEAQLDKSGLPSDRFFAERPEGSVSTLKIQRTQQEDSAVYLCASSFSATEAFFGQGTRLTVV.

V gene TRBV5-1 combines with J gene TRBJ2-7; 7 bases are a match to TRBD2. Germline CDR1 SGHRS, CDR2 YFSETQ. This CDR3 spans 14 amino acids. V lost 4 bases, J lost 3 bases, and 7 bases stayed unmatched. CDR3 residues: CASSGRGESYEQYF. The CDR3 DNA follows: TGCGCCAGCAGCGGCCGGGGGGAGAGCTACGAGCAGTACTTC.

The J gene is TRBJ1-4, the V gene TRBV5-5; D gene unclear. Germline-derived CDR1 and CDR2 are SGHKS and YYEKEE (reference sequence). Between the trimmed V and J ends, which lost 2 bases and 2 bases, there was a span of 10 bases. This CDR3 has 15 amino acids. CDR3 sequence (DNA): TGTGCCAGCAGCTTCAAGGGAATGACTAATGAAAAACTGTTTTTT. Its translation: CASSFKGMTNEKLFF.

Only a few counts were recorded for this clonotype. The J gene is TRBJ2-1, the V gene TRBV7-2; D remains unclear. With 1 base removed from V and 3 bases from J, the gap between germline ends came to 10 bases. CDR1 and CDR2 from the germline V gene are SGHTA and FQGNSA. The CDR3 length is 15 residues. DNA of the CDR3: TGTGCCAGCAGCTTAGGCCGGCAGGACTACAATGAGCAGTTCTTC. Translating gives CASSLGRQDYNEQFF.

The CDR3 spells CATARTSGDTQYF. In DNA form, the CDR3 reads TGTGCTACGGCGCGGACTAGCGGAGATACGCAGTATTTT. V gene TRBV7-2 combines with J gene TRBJ2-3; 10 bases line up with TRBD2. The CDR3 spans 13 residues. Germline CDR1 is SGHTA and CDR2 is FQGNSA.

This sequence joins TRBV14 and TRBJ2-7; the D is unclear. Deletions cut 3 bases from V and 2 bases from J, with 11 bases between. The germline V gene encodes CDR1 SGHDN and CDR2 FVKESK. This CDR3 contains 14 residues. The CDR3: CASSQLGITYEQYF. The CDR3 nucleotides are TGTGCCAGCAGCCAGCTGGGAATCACCTACGAGCAGTACTTC.

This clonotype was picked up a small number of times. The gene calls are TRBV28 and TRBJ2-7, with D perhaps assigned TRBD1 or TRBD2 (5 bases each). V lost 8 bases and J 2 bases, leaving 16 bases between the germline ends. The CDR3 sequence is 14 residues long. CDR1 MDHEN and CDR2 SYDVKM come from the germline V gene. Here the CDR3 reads CASRSPGPPYEQYF. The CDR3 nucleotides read TGTGCCAGCCGATCGCCGGGACCACCCTACGAGCAGTACTTC.

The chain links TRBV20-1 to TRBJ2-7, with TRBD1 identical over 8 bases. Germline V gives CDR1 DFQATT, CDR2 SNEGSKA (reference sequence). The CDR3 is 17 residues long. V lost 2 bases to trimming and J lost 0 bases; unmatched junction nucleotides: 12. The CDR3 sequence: CSARSPQQGVLSYEQYF. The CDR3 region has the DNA TGCAGTGCTAGATCGCCGCAACAGGGGGTTCTCTCCTACGAGCAGTACTTC.

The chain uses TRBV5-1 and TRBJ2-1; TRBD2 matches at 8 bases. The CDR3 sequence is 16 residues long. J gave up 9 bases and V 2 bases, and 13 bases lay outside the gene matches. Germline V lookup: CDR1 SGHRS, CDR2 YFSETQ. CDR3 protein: CASSFGVLAGAREQFF. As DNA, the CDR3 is TGCGCCAGCAGCTTTGGAGTCCTAGCGGGCGCCCGTGAGCAGTTCTTC. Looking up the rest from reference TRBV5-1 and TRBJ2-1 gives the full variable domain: KAGVTQTPRYLIKTRGQQVTLSCSPISGHRSVSWYQQTPGQGLQFLFEYFSETQRNKGNFPGRFSGRQFSNSRSEMNVSTLELGDSALYLCASSFGVLAGAREQFFGPGTRLTVL.

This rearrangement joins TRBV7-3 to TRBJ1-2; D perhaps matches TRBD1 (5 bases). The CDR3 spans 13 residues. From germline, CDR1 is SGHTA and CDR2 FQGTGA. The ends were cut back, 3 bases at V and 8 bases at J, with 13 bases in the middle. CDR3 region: CASSFTLGDGYTF. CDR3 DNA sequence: TGTGCCAGCAGCTTCACCCTGGGGGACGGCTACACCTTC. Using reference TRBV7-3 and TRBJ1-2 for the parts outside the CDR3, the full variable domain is GAGVSQTPSNKVTEKGKYVELRCDPISGHTALYWYRQSLGQGPEFLIYFQGTGAADDSGLPNDRFFAVRPEGSVSTLKIQRTERGDSAVYLCASSFTLGDGYTFGSGTRLTVV.

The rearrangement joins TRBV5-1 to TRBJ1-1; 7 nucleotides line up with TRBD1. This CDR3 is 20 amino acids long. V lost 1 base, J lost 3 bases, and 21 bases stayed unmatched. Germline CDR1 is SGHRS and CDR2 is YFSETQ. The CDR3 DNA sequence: TGCGCCAGCAGCTTGAGGTTTGGAGATAGGGGGCTATTAACGTACACTGAAGCTTTCTTT. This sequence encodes CASSLRFGDRGLLTYTEAFF. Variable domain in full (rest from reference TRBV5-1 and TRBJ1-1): KAGVTQTPRYLIKTRGQQVTLSCSPISGHRSVSWYQQTPGQGLQFLFEYFSETQRNKGNFPGRFSGRQFSNSRSEMNVSTLELGDSALYLCASSLRFGDRGLLTYTEAFFGQGTRLTVV.

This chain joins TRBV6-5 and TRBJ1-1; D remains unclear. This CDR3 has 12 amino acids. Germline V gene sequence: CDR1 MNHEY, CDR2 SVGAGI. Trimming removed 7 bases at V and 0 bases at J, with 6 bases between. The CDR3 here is CASKQMNTEAFF. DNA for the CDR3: TGTGCCAGCAAGCAAATGAACACTGAAGCTTTCTTT.

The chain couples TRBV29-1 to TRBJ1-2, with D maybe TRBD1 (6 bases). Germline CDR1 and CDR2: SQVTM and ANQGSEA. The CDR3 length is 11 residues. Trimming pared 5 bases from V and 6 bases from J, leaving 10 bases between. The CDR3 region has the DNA TGCAGCGTTCCCCGACAGGATGGCTACACCTTC. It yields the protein CSVPRQDGYTF.

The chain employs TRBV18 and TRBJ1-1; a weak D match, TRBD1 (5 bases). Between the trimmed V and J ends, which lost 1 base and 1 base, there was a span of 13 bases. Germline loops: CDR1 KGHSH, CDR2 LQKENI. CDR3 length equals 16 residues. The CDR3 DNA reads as TGTGCCAGCTCACCACAACAGGAGAATTCGAACACTGAAGCTTTCTTT. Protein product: CASSPQQENSNTEAFF.

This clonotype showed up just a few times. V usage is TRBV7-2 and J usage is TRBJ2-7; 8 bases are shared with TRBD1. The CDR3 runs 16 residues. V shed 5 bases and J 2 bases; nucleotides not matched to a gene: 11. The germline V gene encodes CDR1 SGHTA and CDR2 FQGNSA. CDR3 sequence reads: CASSPAMGQAPYEQYF. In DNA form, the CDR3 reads TGTGCCAGCAGCCCAGCTATGGGACAGGCTCCCTACGAGCAGTACTTC.

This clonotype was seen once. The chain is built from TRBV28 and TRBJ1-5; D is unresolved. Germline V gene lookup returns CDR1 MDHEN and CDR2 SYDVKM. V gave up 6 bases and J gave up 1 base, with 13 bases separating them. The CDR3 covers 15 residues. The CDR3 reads CASSPLGASNQPQHF. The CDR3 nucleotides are TGTGCCAGCAGCCCCCTTGGAGCGAGCAATCAGCCCCAGCATTTT.

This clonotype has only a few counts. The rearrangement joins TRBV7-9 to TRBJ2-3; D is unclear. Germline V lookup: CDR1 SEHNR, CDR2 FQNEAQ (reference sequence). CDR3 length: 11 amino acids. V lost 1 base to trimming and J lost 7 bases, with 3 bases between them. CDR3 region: CASSLGHTQYF. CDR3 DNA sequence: TGTGCCAGCAGCTTAGGCCATACGCAGTATTTT.

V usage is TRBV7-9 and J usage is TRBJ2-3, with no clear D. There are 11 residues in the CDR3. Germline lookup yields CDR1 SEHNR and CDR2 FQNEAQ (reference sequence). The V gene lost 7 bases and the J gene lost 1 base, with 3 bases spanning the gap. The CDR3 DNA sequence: TGTGCCAGCAAGGGCACAGATACGCAGTATTTT. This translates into CASKGTDTQYF.

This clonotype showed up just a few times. The CDR3: CASRPTSGGVDTQYF. As DNA, the CDR3 is TGTGCCAGCAGGCCGACTAGCGGGGGGGTAGATACGCAGTATTTT. V usage is TRBV12-3 or TRBV12-4 and J usage is TRBJ2-3, with 14 bases that match TRBD2. This CDR3 contains 15 residues. V gave up 6 bases and J gave up 5 bases; unmatched junction bases: 4.

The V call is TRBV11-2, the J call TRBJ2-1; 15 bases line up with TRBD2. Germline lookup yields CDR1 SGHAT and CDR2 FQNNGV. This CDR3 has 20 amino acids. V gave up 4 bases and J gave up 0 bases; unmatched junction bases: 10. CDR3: CASSSLGLAGGLSSYNEQFF. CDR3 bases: TGTGCCAGCAGCTCCCTGGGACTAGCGGGGGGCCTTAGCTCCTACAATGAGCAGTTCTTC.

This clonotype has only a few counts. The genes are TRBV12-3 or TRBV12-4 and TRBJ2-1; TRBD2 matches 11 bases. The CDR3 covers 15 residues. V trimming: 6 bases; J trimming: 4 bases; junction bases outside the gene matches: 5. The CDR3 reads CASRKLAGVYNEQFF. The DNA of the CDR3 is TGTGCCAGCAGAAAACTAGCGGGAGTTTACAATGAGCAGTTCTTC.

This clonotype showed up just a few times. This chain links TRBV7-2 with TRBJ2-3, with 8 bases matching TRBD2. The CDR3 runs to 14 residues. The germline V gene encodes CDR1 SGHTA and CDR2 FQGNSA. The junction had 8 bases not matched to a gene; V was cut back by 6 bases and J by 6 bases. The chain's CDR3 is CASSLRTSRDTQYF. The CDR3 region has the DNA TGTGCCAGCAGTCTACGGACTAGCCGCGATACGCAGTATTTT.